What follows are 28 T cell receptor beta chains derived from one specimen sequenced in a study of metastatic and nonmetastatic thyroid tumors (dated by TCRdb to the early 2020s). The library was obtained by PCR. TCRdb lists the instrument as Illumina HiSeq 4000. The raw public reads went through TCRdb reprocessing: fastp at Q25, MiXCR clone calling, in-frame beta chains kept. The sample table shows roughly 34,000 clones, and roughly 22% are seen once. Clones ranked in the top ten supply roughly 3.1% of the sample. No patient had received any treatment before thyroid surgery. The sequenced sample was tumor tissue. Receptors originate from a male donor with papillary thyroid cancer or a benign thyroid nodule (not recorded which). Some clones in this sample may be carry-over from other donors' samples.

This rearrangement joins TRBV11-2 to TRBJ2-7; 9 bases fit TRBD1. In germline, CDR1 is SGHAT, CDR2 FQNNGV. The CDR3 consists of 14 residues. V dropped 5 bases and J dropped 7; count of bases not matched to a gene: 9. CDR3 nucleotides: TGTGCCAGCAGCGCATACAGGGGGACAGGGGAGCAGTACTTC. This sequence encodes CASSAYRGTGEQYF.

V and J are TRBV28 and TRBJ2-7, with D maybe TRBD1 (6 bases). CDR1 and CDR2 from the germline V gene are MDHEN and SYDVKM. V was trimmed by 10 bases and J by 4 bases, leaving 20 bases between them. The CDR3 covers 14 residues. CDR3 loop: CAISLLQGSYEQYF. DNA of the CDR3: TGTGCCATCAGCCTCCTCCAGGGGTCGTACGAGCAGTACTTC. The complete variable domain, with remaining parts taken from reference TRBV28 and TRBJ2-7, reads DVKVTQSSRYLVKRTGEKVFLECVQDMDHENMFWYRQDPGLGLRLIYFSYDVKMKEKGDIPEGYSVSREKKERFSLILESASTNQTSMYLCAISLLQGSYEQYFGPGTRLTVT.

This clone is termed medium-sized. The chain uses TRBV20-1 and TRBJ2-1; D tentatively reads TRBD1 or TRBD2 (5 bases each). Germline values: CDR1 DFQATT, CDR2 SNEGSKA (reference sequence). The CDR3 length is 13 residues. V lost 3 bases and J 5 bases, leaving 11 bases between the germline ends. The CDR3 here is CSASKGTDNEQFF. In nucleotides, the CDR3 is TGCAGTGCTAGCAAAGGGACCGACAATGAGCAGTTCTTC.

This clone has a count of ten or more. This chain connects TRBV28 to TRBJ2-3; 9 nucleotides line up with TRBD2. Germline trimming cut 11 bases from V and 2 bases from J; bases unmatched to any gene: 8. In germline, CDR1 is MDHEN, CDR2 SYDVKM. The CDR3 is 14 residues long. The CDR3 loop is CAGGTSRHTDTQYF. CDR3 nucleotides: TGTGCCGGGGGGACTAGCCGGCACACAGATACGCAGTATTTT. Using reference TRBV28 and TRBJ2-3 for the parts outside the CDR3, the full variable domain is DVKVTQSSRYLVKRTGEKVFLECVQDMDHENMFWYRQDPGLGLRLIYFSYDVKMKEKGDIPEGYSVSREKKERFSLILESASTNQTSMYLCAGGTSRHTDTQYFGPGTRLTVL.

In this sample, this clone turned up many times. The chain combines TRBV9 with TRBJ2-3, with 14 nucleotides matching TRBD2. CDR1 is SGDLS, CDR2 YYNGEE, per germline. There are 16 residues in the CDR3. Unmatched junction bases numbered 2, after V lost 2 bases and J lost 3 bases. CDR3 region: CASSVGLAGATDTQYF. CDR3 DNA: TGTGCCAGCAGCGTGGGACTAGCGGGAGCGACAGATACGCAGTATTTT.

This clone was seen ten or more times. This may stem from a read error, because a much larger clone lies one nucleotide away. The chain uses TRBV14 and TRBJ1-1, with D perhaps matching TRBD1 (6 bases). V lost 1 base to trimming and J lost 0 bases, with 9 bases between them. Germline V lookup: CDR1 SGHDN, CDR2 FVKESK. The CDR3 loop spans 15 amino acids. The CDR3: CASSQVKGVNTEAFF. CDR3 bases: TGTGCCAGCAGCCAAGTTAAGGGGGTGAACACTGAAGCTTTCTTT.

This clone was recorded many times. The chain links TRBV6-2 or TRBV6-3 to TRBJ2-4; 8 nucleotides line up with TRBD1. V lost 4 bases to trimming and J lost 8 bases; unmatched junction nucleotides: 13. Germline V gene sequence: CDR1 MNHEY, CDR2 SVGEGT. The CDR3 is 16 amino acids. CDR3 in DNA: TGTGCCAGCAGTTCTACCCGACAGGGGAGGTTGGACATTCAGTACTTC. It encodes CASSSTRQGRLDIQYF.

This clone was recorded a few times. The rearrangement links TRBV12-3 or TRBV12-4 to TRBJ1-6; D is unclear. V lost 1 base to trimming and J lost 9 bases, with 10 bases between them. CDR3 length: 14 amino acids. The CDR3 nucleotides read TGTGCCAGCAGTTTAGACAGTTCCTCTTCACCCCTCCACTTT. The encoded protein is CASSLDSSSSPLHF.

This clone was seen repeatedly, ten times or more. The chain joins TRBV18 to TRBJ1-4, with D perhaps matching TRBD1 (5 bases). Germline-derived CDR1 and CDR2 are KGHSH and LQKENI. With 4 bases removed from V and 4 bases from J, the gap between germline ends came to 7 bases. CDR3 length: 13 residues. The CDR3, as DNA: TGTGCCAGCTCACGACAGCTTAATGAAAAACTGTTTTTT. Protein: CASSRQLNEKLFF. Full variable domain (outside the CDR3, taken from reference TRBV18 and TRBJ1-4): NAGVMQNPRHLVRRRGQEARLRCSPMKGHSHVYWYRQLPEEGLKFMVYLQKENIIDESGMPKERFSAEFPKEGPSILRIQQVVRGDSAAYFCASSRQLNEKLFFGSGTQLSVL.

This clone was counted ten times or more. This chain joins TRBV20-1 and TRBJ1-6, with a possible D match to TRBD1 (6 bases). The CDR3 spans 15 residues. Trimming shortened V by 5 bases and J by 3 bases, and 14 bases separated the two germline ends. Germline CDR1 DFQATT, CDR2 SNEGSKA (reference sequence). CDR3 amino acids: CSAPGEGDYNSPLHF. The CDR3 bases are TGCAGTGCTCCGGGCGAGGGGGACTATAATTCACCCCTCCACTTT.

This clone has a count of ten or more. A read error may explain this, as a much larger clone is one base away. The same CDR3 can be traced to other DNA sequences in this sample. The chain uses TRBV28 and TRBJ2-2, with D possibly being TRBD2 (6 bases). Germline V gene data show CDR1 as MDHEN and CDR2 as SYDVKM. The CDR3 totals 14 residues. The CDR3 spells CASSFGARGGELFF. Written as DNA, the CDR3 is TGTGCCAGCAGTTTTGGAGCACGGGGCGGGGAGCTGTTTTTC.

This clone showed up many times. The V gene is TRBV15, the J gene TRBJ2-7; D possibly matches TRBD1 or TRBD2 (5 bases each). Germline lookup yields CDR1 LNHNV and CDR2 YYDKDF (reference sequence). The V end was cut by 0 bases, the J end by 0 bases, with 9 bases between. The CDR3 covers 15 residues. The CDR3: CATSRDPGSSYEQYF. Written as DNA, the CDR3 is TGTGCCACCAGCAGAGATCCAGGGAGCTCCTACGAGCAGTACTTC.

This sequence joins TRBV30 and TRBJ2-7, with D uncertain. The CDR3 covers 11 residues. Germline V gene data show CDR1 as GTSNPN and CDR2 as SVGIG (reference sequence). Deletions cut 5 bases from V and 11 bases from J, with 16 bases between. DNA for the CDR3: TGTGCCTGGGGTAACCCGGTCTTAAAGTACTTC. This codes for CAWGNPVLKYF. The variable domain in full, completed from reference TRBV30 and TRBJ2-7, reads SQTIHQWPATLVQPVGSPLSLECTVEGTSNPNLYWYRQAAGRGLQLLFYSVGIGQISSEVPQNLSASRPQDRQFILSSKKLLLSDSGFYLCAWGNPVLKYFGPGTRLTVT.

CDR3 DNA: TGCAGTGCATGGGGACAGACCTACGAGCAGTACTTC. Amino acids: CSAWGQTYEQYF. V gene TRBV20-1 combines with J gene TRBJ2-7, with 7 bases identical to TRBD1. The V gene's germline CDR1 is DFQATT and CDR2 SNEGSKA (reference sequence). This CDR3 has 12 amino acids. V was pared by 6 bases and J by 2 bases, with 4 bases of the junction left unmatched.

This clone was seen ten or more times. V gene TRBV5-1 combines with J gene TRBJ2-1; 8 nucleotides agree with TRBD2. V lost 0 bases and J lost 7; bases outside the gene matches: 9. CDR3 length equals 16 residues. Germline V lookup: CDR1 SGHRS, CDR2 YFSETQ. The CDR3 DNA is TGCGCCAGCAGCTTGGTTCTCGGACTAGCAGAGAATGAGCAGTTCTTC. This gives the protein CASSLVLGLAENEQFF.

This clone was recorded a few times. The DNA for the CDR3 is TGTGCCAGCAGTTACCGGGCGGGGGGCACAGATACGCAGTATTTT. This codes for CASSYRAGGTDTQYF. This chain joins TRBV6-6 and TRBJ2-3; 7 bases fit TRBD2. Germline CDR1 reads MNHNY; CDR2 reads SVGAGI (reference sequence). The trim removed 2 bases at V and 1 base at J, leaving 3 bases unmatched. This CDR3 is 15 amino acids long.

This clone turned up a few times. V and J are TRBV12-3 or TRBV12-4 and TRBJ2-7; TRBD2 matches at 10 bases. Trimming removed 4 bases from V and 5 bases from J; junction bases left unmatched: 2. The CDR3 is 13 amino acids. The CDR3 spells CASSSGTSDEQYF. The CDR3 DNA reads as TGTGCCAGCAGTTCCGGGACTAGCGACGAGCAGTACTTC.

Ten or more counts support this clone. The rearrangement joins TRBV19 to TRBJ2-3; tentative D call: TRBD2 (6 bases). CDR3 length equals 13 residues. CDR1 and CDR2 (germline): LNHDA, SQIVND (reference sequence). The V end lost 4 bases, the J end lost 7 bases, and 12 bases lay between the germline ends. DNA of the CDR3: TGTGCCAGTAGTACCGCCGGGGGAAATACGCAGTATTTT. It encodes CASSTAGGNTQYF.

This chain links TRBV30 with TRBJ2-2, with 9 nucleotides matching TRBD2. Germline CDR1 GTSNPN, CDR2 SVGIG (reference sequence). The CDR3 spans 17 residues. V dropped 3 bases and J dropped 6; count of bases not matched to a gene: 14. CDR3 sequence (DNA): TGTGCCTGGAGCTCTAACTCACCGGGACTAGCATCCGGGGAGCTGTTTTTT. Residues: CAWSSNSPGLASGELFF.

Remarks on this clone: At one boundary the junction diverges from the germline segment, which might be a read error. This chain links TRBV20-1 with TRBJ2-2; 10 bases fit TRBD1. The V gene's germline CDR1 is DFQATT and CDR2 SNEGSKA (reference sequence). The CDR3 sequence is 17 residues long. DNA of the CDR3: TGCAGTGCTAGAGATCGTAGACAGGGGGCCGTCACCGTGGAGCTGTTTTTT. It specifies CSARDRRQGAVTVELFF.

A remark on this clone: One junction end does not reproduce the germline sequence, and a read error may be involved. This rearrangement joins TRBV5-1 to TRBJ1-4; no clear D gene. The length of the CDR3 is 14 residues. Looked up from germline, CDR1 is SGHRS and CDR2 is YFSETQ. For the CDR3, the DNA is TGCGCCAACAGCTATGGGCAGACGGATGAAAAACTGTTTTTT. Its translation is CANSYGQTDEKLFF.

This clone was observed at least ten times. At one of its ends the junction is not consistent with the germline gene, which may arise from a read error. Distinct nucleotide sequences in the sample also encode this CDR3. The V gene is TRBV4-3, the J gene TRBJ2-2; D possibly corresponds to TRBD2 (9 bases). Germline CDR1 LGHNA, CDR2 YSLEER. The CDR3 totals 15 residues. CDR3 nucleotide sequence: TGCGCCAGCAGCCAGCTGACAGGGGCGGGGGGGGAGCTGCTTTTT. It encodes CASSQLTGAGGELLF.

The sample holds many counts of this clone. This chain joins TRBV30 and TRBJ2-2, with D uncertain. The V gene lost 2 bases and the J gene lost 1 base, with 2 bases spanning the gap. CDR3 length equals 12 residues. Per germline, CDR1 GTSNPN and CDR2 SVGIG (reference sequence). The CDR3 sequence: CAWSQNTGELFF. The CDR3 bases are TGTGCCTGGAGTCAGAACACCGGGGAGCTGTTTTTT. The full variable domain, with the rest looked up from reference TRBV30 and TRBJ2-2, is SQTIHQWPATLVQPVGSPLSLECTVEGTSNPNLYWYRQAAGRGLQLLFYSVGIGQISSEVPQNLSASRPQDRQFILSSKKLLLSDSGFYLCAWSQNTGELFFGEGSRLTVL.

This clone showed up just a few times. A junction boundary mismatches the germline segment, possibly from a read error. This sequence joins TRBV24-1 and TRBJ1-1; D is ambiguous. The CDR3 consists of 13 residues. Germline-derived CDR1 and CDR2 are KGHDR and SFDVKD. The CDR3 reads CVTSDLNDTEAFF. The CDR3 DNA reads TGTGTCACCAGTGATTTAAATGACACTGAAGCTTTCTTT.

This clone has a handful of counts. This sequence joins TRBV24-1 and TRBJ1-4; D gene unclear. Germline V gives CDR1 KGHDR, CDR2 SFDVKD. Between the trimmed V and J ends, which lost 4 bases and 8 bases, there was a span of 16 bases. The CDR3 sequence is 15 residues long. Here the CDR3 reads CATSESTSVVEKLFF. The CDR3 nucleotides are TGTGCCACCAGTGAATCCACGAGTGTTGTCGAAAAACTGTTTTTT.

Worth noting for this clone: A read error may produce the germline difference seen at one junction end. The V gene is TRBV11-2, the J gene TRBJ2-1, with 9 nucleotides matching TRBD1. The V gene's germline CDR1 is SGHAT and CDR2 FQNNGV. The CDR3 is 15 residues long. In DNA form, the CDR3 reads TGTGCCAGCATCTTAGGGGACAGGGCATACAATGAGCAGTTCTTC. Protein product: CASILGDRAYNEQFF.

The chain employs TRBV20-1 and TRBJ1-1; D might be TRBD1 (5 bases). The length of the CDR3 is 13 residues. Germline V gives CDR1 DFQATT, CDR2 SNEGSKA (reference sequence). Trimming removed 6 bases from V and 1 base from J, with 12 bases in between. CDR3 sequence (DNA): TGCAGTGCCGAGGGCAGGGAGAACACTGAAGCTTTCTTT. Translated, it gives CSAEGRENTEAFF.

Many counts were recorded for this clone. This CDR3 reads CASSQEGFDSLETQYF. The CDR3 DNA follows: TGCGCCAGCAGCCAAGAAGGATTTGACTCCCTAGAGACCCAGTACTTC. The chain is built from TRBV4-1 and TRBJ2-5; D is unresolved. The V end was cut by 0 bases, the J end by 4 bases, with 15 bases between. The germline CDR1 and CDR2 sequences are MGHRA and YSYEKL. The CDR3 is made up of 16 amino acids.